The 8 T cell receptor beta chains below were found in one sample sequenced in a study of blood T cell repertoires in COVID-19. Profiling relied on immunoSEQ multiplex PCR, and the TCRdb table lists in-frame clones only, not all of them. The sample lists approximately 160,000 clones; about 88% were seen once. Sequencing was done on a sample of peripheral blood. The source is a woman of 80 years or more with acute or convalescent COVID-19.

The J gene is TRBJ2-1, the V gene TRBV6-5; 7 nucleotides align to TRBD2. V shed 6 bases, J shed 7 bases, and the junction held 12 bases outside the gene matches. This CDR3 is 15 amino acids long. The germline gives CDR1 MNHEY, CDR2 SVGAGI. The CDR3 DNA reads TGTGCCAGCAGGTCACTCGGGGGGTCCAGAAATGAGCAGTTCTTC. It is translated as CASRSLGGSRNEQFF.

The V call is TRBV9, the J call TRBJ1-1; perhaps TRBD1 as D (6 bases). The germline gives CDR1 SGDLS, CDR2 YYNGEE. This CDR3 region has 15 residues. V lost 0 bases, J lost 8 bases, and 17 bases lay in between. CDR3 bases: TGTGCCAGCAGCGTAGGGGACACCCAAGAAAAAGAAGCTTTCTTT. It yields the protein CASSVGDTQEKEAFF.

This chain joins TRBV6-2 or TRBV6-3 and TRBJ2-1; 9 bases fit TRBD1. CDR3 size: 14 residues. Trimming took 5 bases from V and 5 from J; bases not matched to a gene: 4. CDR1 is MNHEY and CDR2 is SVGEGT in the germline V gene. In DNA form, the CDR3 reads TGTGCCAGCAGTAAGGACAGGGGCGACAATGAGCAGTTCTTC. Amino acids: CASSKDRGDNEQFF.

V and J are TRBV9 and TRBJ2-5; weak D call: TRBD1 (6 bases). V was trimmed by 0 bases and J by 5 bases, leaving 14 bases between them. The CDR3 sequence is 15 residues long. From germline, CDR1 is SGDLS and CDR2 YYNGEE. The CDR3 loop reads CASSVALGGRETQYF. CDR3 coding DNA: TGTGCCAGCAGCGTAGCCCTAGGGGGTCGGGAGACCCAGTACTTC.

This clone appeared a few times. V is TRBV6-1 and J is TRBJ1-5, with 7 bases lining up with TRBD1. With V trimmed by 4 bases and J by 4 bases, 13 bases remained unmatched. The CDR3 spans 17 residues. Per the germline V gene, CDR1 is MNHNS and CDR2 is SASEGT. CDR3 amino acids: CASSAQTPRGENQPQHF. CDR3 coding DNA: TGTGCCAGCAGTGCCCAAACCCCCAGGGGGGAAAATCAGCCCCAGCATTTT.

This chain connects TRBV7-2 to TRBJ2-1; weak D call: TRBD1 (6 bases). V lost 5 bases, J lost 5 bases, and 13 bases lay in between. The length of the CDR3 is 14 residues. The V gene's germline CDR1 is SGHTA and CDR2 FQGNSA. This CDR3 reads CASSPNRDHNEQFF. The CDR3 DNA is TGTGCCAGCAGCCCCAACAGGGATCACAATGAGCAGTTCTTC.

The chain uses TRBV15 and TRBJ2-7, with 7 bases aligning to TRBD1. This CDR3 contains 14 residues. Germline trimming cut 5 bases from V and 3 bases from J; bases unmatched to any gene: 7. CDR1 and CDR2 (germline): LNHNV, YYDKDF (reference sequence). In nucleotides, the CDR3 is TGTGCCACCAGCGTACGACAGGGAATCTACGAGCAGTACTTC. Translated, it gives CATSVRQGIYEQYF.

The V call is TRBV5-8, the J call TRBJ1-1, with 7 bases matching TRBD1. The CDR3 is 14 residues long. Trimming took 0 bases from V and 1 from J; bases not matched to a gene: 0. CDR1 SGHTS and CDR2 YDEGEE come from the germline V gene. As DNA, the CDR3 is TGTGCCAGCAGCTTGGCAGGGGGGAACACTGAAGCTTTCTTT. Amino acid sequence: CASSLAGGNTEAFF.